Shown below are 21 T cell receptor beta chains from a single sample sequenced in a study of blood T cell repertoires in COVID-19. Measured with immunoSEQ multiplex PCR; TCRdb has only the in-frame clones, and not every one. Among 58,000 or so clones listed, about nine tenths were seen once. Sequenced: peripheral blood. All receptors come from a woman in her 70s with active COVID-19.

The rearrangement joins TRBV18 to TRBJ2-5, with 10 bases lining up with TRBD1. Germline V gene lookup returns CDR1 KGHSH and CDR2 LQKENI. The CDR3 loop spans 16 amino acids. The V segment lost 3 bases and the J segment 5 bases; nucleotides outside the gene matches: 9. CDR3 region: CASSPRGQGTPETQYF. The CDR3 coding sequence is TGTGCCAGCTCACCGAGGGGACAGGGGACTCCGGAGACCCAGTACTTC.

The chain is built from TRBV15 and TRBJ2-1; 10 nucleotides agree with TRBD1. J gave up 6 bases and V 1 base, and 3 bases lay outside the gene matches. The CDR3 sequence is 15 residues long. From germline, CDR1 is LNHNV and CDR2 YYDKDF (reference sequence). The CDR3 sequence: CATSRGTGGGNEQFF. In DNA form, the CDR3 reads TGTGCCACCAGCAGAGGGACAGGGGGGGGCAATGAGCAGTTCTTC.

The chain has TRBV28 and TRBJ2-3; D is possibly TRBD1 (5 bases). V dropped 6 bases and J dropped 2 bases, with 15 bases sitting between them. The CDR3 totals 15 residues. Germline V gene lookup returns CDR1 MDHEN and CDR2 SYDVKM. As DNA, the CDR3 is TGTGCCAGCAGCCCTCACAGGAGTTCCACAGATACGCAGTATTTT. Translated: CASSPHRSSTDTQYF.

This sequence joins TRBV11-2 and TRBJ2-1; D not resolved. CDR3 size: 16 residues. Germline CDR1 SGHAT, CDR2 FQNNGV. V shed 4 bases and J shed 2 bases, with 15 bases lying between them. CDR3 protein: CASSSTTRPTYNEQFF. The CDR3 bases are TGTGCCAGCAGCTCAACTACCCGTCCTACCTACAATGAGCAGTTCTTC.

The genes are TRBV5-6 and TRBJ2-3; 11 nucleotides match TRBD2. There are 16 residues in the CDR3. The V and J ends lost 4 bases and 3 bases, in that order; junction bases with no gene match: 7. Germline assignment: CDR1 SGHDT and CDR2 YYEEEE. CDR3 region: CASSHGLAGWTDTQYF. The DNA for the CDR3 is TGTGCCAGCAGCCATGGACTAGCGGGCTGGACAGATACGCAGTATTTT.

To note about this clone: Other DNA sequences in the sample encode the same CDR3. The rearrangement joins TRBV7-2 to TRBJ2-7, with unresolved D. CDR3 size: 11 residues. Deletions cut 0 bases from V and 6 bases from J, with 3 bases between. Germline V gives CDR1 SGHTA, CDR2 FQGNSA. The CDR3 sequence: CASSLAREQYF. The DNA of the CDR3 is TGTGCCAGCAGCTTAGCGCGCGAGCAGTACTTC.

V is TRBV2 and J is TRBJ2-3; D perhaps matches TRBD2 (5 bases). This CDR3 comprises 15 residues. Germline CDR1 and CDR2: SNHLY and FYNNEI. The V and J ends lost 8 bases and 0 bases respectively, with 15 bases between them. CDR3 in amino acids: CASSGHGGSTDTQYF. The CDR3 region has the DNA TGTGCCAGCTCTGGGCACGGAGGCAGCACAGATACGCAGTATTTT. Supplemented by reference TRBV2 and TRBJ2-3, the full variable domain reads EPEVTQTPSHQVTQMGQEVILRCVPISNHLYFYWYRQILGQKVEFLVSFYNNEISEKSEIFDDQFSVERPDGSNFTLKIRSTKLEDSAMYFCASSGHGGSTDTQYFGPGTRLTVL.

This rearrangement joins TRBV28 to TRBJ2-1; 9 nucleotides agree with TRBD2. This CDR3 is built from 15 residues. Germline V gene data show CDR1 as MDHEN and CDR2 as SYDVKM. V gave up 5 bases and J gave up 5 bases; unmatched junction bases: 7. For the CDR3, the DNA is TGTGCCAGCAGTCCGACTAGCGGAGGGCACAATGAGCAGTTCTTC. It specifies CASSPTSGGHNEQFF.

This chain uses TRBV2 with TRBJ2-5; D gene uncertain. The CDR3 is 14 residues long. Germline V lookup: CDR1 SNHLY, CDR2 FYNNEI. Trimming shortened V by 2 bases and J by 2 bases, and 9 bases separated the two germline ends. CDR3 sequence (DNA): TGTGCCAGCAGTGAACCCGACACGCAAGAGACCCAGTACTTC. Translated: CASSEPDTQETQYF.

The chain links TRBV28 to TRBJ2-5; 13 bases map to TRBD2. The CDR3 runs to 15 residues. Germline V gene sequence: CDR1 MDHEN, CDR2 SYDVKM. Germline trimming cut 4 bases from V and 5 bases from J; bases unmatched to any gene: 4. CDR3 amino acids: CASSSLAGGLETQYF. The CDR3 bases are TGTGCCAGCAGTTCACTAGCGGGAGGGCTCGAGACCCAGTACTTC.

This clone was picked up one time. The genes are TRBV19 and TRBJ2-1, with D uncertain. V lost 3 bases and J 2 bases, leaving 8 bases between the germline ends. Germline-derived CDR1 and CDR2 are LNHDA and SQIVND (reference sequence). This CDR3 comprises 14 residues. In DNA form, the CDR3 reads TGTGCCAGTAGTATGTCTATCGCCTACAATGAGCAGTTCTTC. Translated: CASSMSIAYNEQFF.

The chain is built from TRBV7-8 and TRBJ2-1; 9 bases agree with TRBD2. The germline V gene encodes CDR1 SGHVS and CDR2 FQNEAQ. V lost 5 bases to trimming and J lost 3 bases; unmatched junction nucleotides: 5. The CDR3 sequence is 15 residues long. CDR3 in amino acids: CASSTGTSFYNEQFF. DNA for the CDR3: TGTGCCAGCAGCACCGGGACTAGCTTCTACAATGAGCAGTTCTTC.

This rearrangement joins TRBV5-1 to TRBJ2-7, with 9 bases fitting TRBD2. The CDR3 has 15 amino acids. Germline values: CDR1 SGHRS, CDR2 YFSETQ. V lost 6 bases and J lost 3; bases outside the gene matches: 10. The CDR3 protein is CASTASGRLHYEQYF. DNA of the CDR3: TGCGCCAGCACTGCGAGCGGGAGGTTACACTACGAGCAGTACTTC. Combining the CDR3 with reference TRBV5-1 and TRBJ2-7 gives the whole variable domain KAGVTQTPRYLIKTRGQQVTLSCSPISGHRSVSWYQQTPGQGLQFLFEYFSETQRNKGNFPGRFSGRQFSNSRSEMNVSTLELGDSALYLCASTASGRLHYEQYFGPGTRLTVT.

V usage is TRBV5-1 and J usage is TRBJ1-1; D may be TRBD1 (5 bases). Germline CDR1 is SGHRS and CDR2 is YFSETQ. The V gene lost 4 bases and the J gene lost 0 bases, with 16 bases spanning the gap. CDR3 length: 16 residues. CDR3 nucleotide sequence: TGCGCCAGCAGCCTTGCGTTACAGGCATTGAACACTGAAGCTTTCTTT. Residues: CASSLALQALNTEAFF.

This clone was seen more than once but under ten times. The CDR3: CASSKPPYEPYEQYF. As DNA, the CDR3 is TGTGCCAGCAGCAAACCGCCTTACGAGCCCTACGAGCAGTACTTC. The chain carries TRBV21-1 and TRBJ2-7; TRBD2, the table's D call, lacks a check against the DNA. TRBV21-1 is a pseudogene segment. There are 15 residues in the CDR3.

A remark on this clone: Other nucleotide sequences from this sample produce the same CDR3. The chain has TRBV7-9 and TRBJ1-1, with TRBD1 identical over 10 bases. J was trimmed by 3 bases and V by 4 bases; bases with no gene match: 2. Per the germline V gene, CDR1 is SEHNR and CDR2 is FQNEAQ (reference sequence). This CDR3 has 14 residues. The DNA of the CDR3 is TGTGCCAGCAGCTCCGGACAGGGGGACACTGAAGCTTTCTTT. Amino acid sequence: CASSSGQGDTEAFF.

The chain links TRBV9 to TRBJ1-3; D is undetermined. In germline, CDR1 is SGDLS, CDR2 YYNGEE. V was pared by 4 bases and J by 2 bases, with 10 bases between. The CDR3 totals 14 residues. The CDR3 DNA is TGTGCCAGCAGCCCCCTTGCGGCTGGAAACACCATATATTTT. It codes for CASSPLAAGNTIYF.

This clone was observed once. This sequence joins TRBV5-1 and TRBJ2-7; a weak D match, TRBD1 (6 bases). Trimming took 0 bases from V and 0 from J, leaving 7 bases between them. CDR3 length: 14 residues. The germline CDR1 and CDR2 sequences are SGHRS and YFSETQ. CDR3 in DNA: TGCGCCAGCAGCTTGGCGGACAGCTCCTACGAGCAGTACTTC. This translates into CASSLADSSYEQYF.

The chain has TRBV27 and TRBJ2-1; 12 bases are shared with TRBD1. Germline CDR1 MNHEY, CDR2 SMNVEV (reference sequence). This CDR3 contains 18 residues. Losses at the gene ends were 5 bases for V and 8 bases for J; bases not matched to a gene: 16. CDR3 coding DNA: TGTGCCAGCAGTAAACCTTCCCGTCTCGGGACAGGGGGCGATGAGCAGTTCTTC. As protein: CASSKPSRLGTGGDEQFF.

This clone was counted only a few times. The chain links TRBV19 to TRBJ2-3, with D perhaps TRBD1 (5 bases). CDR3 length: 15 amino acids. Per the germline V gene, CDR1 is LNHDA and CDR2 is SQIVND (reference sequence). The V end was cut by 3 bases, the J end by 1 base, with 11 bases between. The CDR3 protein is CASSMSQGGTDTQYF. The CDR3 region has the DNA TGTGCCAGTAGTATGTCCCAGGGTGGCACAGATACGCAGTATTTT.

The V call is TRBV6-1, the J call TRBJ2-7; D ambiguous. Trimming removed 4 bases at V and 1 base at J, with 20 bases between. Germline CDR1 MNHNS, CDR2 SASEGT. The CDR3 totals 17 residues. The CDR3 coding sequence is TGTGCCAGCAGTGGAGCGTCCCCGTCGAGTTTATCCTACGAGCAGTACTTC. Translating gives CASSGASPSSLSYEQYF.